In this sample, the clone carrying this TCR beta chain turned up many times. Its antigen is unidentified. This specimen belongs to a study of naive and memory T cell subsets. CD4 T cells were positively selected, then CD8 T cells from the CD4-negative fraction. Study-wide findings and caveats: From naive to CM, EM and EMRA, diversity decreased and Gini increased. A clonotype means one alpha or beta sequence, not an alpha/beta pair.

The beta constant-region primer was an equimolar mix of two oligonucleotides covering TRBC1 and TRBC2. A 12-nucleotide UMI and the SP2 primer were added to the cDNA 3' end by oligonucleotide ligation. A single record per CDR3 protein comes from TCRdb applying MiXCR to the UMI-ligation and nested PCR reads. The table lists roughly 98,000 distinct CDR3 sequences, approximately 6.5% of them singletons. Trimming removed 5 bases at V and 6 bases at J, with 20 bases between. Germline CDR1 MNHEY, CDR2 SVGEGT. This CDR3 is 15 amino acids long. This chain links TRBV6-2 or TRBV6-3 with TRBJ2-7; a possible D gene is TRBD1 (6 bases). Specimen: central memory CD4+ T cells from blood. The TCR sequence derives from a human donor in good health. The CDR3 DNA sequence: TGTGCCAGCAGTGCGAACAAACAGGGAGTGCGCGAGCAGTACTTC. It is translated as CASSANKQGVREQYF.